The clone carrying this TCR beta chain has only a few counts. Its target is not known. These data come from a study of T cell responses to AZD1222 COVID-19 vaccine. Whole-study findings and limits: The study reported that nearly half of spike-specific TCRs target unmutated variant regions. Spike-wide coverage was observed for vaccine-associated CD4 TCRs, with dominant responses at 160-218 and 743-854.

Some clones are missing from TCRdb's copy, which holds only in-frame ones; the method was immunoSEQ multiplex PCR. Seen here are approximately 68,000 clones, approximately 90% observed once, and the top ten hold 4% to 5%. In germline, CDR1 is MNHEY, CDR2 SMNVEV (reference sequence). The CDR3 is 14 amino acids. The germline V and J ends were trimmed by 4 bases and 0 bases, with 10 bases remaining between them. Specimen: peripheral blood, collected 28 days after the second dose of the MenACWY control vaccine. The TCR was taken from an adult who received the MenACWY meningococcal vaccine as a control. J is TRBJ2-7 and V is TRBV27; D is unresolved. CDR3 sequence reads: CASSSDGGSYEQYF. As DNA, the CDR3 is TGTGCCAGCAGTTCGGACGGCGGCTCCTACGAGCAGTACTTC.